One sample yielded the 27 T cell receptor beta chains listed below, sequenced in a study of molecular identifiers for immune sequencing clone quantification. TCRdb independently ran MiXCR on the PCR reads; one entry per CDR3 protein. The data show roughly 100,000 distinct CDR3 sequences, with about 35% seen just once and roughly 9.3% held by the top ten. The sample taken for sequencing was naive CD8+ T cells from blood, with Jurkat cell RNA spiked in. The sample's subset: FACS-sorted CD8+CD4-CCR7+CD45RA+ naive T cells. Receptors were obtained from a human donor in good health. Some libraries in this study had Jurkat cell RNA spiked in.

The J gene is TRBJ2-1, the V gene TRBV28; 8 nucleotides line up with TRBD1. J was trimmed by 8 bases and V by 5 bases; bases with no gene match: 17. CDR3 length: 17 residues. Germline loops: CDR1 MDHEN, CDR2 SYDVKM. The CDR3 reads CASSPILDRGGYDEQFF. The CDR3 DNA reads TGTGCCAGCAGTCCGATCTTAGACAGGGGTGGTTACGATGAGCAGTTCTTC.

CDR3 amino acids: CASSISRQGAGELFF. CDR3 bases: TGTGCCAGTAGTATCAGTCGACAGGGCGCCGGGGAGCTGTTTTTT. The V gene is TRBV19, the J gene TRBJ2-2; 7 positions agree with TRBD1. The CDR3 contains 15 residues. Trimming cost V 3 bases and J 6 bases; bases outside gene matches: 7. Per germline, CDR1 LNHDA and CDR2 SQIVND (reference sequence). The full variable domain, completed using reference TRBV19 and TRBJ2-2, is DGGITQSPKYLFRKEGQNVTLSCEQNLNHDAMYWYRQDPGQGLRLIYYSQIVNDFQKGDIAEGYSVSREKKESFPLTVTSAQKNPTAFYLCASSISRQGAGELFFGEGSRLTVL.

This clonotype was recorded a few times. This sequence joins TRBV9 and TRBJ1-4, with D unclear. The CDR3 sequence is 14 residues long. The germline CDR1 and CDR2 sequences are SGDLS and YYNGEE. The V end lost 0 bases, the J end lost 4 bases, and 7 bases lay between the germline ends. CDR3 region: CASSVGSGNEKLFF. CDR3 bases: TGTGCCAGCAGCGTAGGTTCGGGTAATGAAAAACTGTTTTTT.

This chain connects TRBV28 to TRBJ1-2; 8 bases fit TRBD1. Trimming at V came to 2 bases and at J to 3 bases, leaving 2 bases not matched to a gene. Germline V gene sequence: CDR1 MDHEN, CDR2 SYDVKM. CDR3 length: 14 amino acids. The CDR3 reads CASSLQGAYYGYTF. Written as DNA, the CDR3 is TGTGCCAGCAGTTTACAGGGGGCGTACTATGGCTACACCTTC.

V usage is TRBV4-3 and J usage is TRBJ1-2; no clear D. Germline CDR1 and CDR2: LGHNA and YSLEER. Trimming shortened V by 1 base and J by 7 bases, and 13 bases separated the two germline ends. CDR3 length equals 14 residues. CDR3 sequence: CASSQVGSGPGYTF. DNA for the CDR3: TGCGCCAGCAGCCAAGTTGGGTCAGGTCCTGGCTACACCTTC.

As to this clonotype: It may be a read error: a sequence one base away is much more abundant. The rearrangement joins TRBV27 to TRBJ2-2, with TRBD2 identical over 7 bases. The V gene's germline CDR1 is MNHEY and CDR2 SMNVEV (reference sequence). The CDR3 is made up of 14 amino acids. The CDR3 protein is CASSLARSSGELIF. CDR3 coding DNA: TGTGCCAGCAGTTTAGCCAGGTCCAGCGGGGAGCTGATTTTT.

This clonotype was detected a few times. The genes are TRBV12-3 or TRBV12-4 and TRBJ2-5; D is undetermined. Trimming took 4 bases from V and 1 from J, leaving 10 bases between them. The CDR3 has 14 residues. The DNA of the CDR3 is TGTGCCAGCAGTTCCGACTTCGCCCAAGAGACCCAGTACTTC. This sequence encodes CASSSDFAQETQYF.

The CDR3 DNA reads as TGTGCCAGCAGTTTAACGTGGGGGTATGAAACCGGGGAGCTGTTTTTT. This codes for CASSLTWGYETGELFF. The genes are TRBV28 and TRBJ2-2; TRBD1 or TRBD2 may be the D gene (5 bases each). Trimming cost V 2 bases and J 5 bases, with 15 bases left between them. The CDR3 totals 16 residues. CDR1 is MDHEN and CDR2 is SYDVKM in the germline V gene.

The CDR3 here is CARGPGLVDSYNEQFF. CDR3 coding DNA: TGTGCCAGAGGCCCGGGACTAGTCGACTCCTACAATGAGCAGTTCTTC. This chain uses TRBV2 with TRBJ2-1, with 8 bases identical to TRBD2. Germline lookup yields CDR1 SNHLY and CDR2 FYNNEI. This CDR3 has 16 amino acids. J lost 0 bases, V lost 9 bases, and 10 bases had no gene match. The variable domain in full, completed from reference TRBV2 and TRBJ2-1, reads EPEVTQTPSHQVTQMGQEVILRCVPISNHLYFYWYRQILGQKVEFLVSFYNNEISEKSEIFDDQFSVERPDGSNFTLKIRSTKLEDSAMYFCARGPGLVDSYNEQFFGPGTRLTVL.

This clonotype was counted only a few times. The V gene is TRBV4-2, the J gene TRBJ1-1; no definite D call. The CDR3 sequence is 14 residues long. V was pared by 1 base and J by 8 bases, with 14 bases between. Germline CDR1 and CDR2: LGHNA and YNFKEQ. In DNA form, the CDR3 reads TGTGCCAGCAGCCAAGGGGTCTTTCCGGGGGAAGCTTTCTTT. This sequence encodes CASSQGVFPGEAFF.

The genes are TRBV7-9 and TRBJ2-3; 7 nucleotides align to TRBD2. The CDR3 is 14 amino acids. Trimming took 9 bases from V and 2 from J; bases not matched to a gene: 8. Germline V gene sequence: CDR1 SEHNR, CDR2 FQNEAQ (reference sequence). Here the CDR3 reads CASFRDYVTDTQYF. The CDR3 region has the DNA TGTGCCAGTTTCCGGGACTACGTCACAGATACGCAGTATTTT.

This chain joins TRBV14 and TRBJ2-7; TRBD1 might be the D (6 bases). Germline CDR1 reads SGHDN; CDR2 reads FVKESK. V lost 4 bases, J lost 0 bases, and 16 bases lay in between. This CDR3 is built from 16 residues. The CDR3 bases are TGTGCCAGCAGCCCGTCGCCGCTGGGGGCCTCCTACGAGCAGTACTTC. Translating it yields CASSPSPLGASYEQYF.

This clonotype has only a few counts. The chain couples TRBV28 to TRBJ2-7, with 8 bases aligning to TRBD2. The germline CDR1 and CDR2 sequences are MDHEN and SYDVKM. The junction had 3 bases not matched to a gene; V was cut back by 2 bases and J by 3 bases. CDR3 length: 14 residues. The CDR3 DNA reads as TGTGCCAGCAGTTTAGTGACTAGCGACTACGAGCAGTACTTC. Its protein product is CASSLVTSDYEQYF.

The J gene is TRBJ1-1, the V gene TRBV14, with 11 bases that match TRBD1. The ends lost 4 bases at V and 0 bases at J; junction bases unmatched: 7. Looked up from germline, CDR1 is SGHDN and CDR2 is FVKESK. This CDR3 is built from 17 residues. The CDR3 sequence: CASSRLGQGVMNTEAFF. The DNA for the CDR3 is TGTGCCAGCAGCCGATTGGGACAGGGGGTCATGAACACTGAAGCTTTCTTT.

The chain recombines TRBV28 with TRBJ2-7; weak D call: TRBD1 (5 bases). The CDR3 has 12 amino acids. Per germline, CDR1 MDHEN and CDR2 SYDVKM. Trimming took off 4 bases at V and 7 bases at J, with 11 bases between the two ends. This chain's CDR3 is CASSSAGIEQYF. For the CDR3, the DNA is TGTGCCAGCAGTTCCGCAGGGATTGAGCAGTACTTC.

About this clonotype itself: One end of the junction is discordant with germline, which a read error may explain. The chain carries TRBV20-1 and TRBJ2-3; the match to TRBD2 covers 10 bases. The CDR3 totals 13 residues. Germline V lookup: CDR1 DFQATT, CDR2 SNEGSKA (reference sequence). CDR3 amino acids: CCASGGDPDTQYF. CDR3 nucleotide sequence: TGCTGTGCCAGCGGGGGGGACCCCGATACGCAGTATTTT.

Regarding this clonotype: A much larger clone lies one base from this, so it may be a read error. The chain has TRBV29-1 and TRBJ2-5; D may be TRBD1 (5 bases). Germline assignment: CDR1 SQVTM and CDR2 ANQGSEA. This CDR3 comprises 15 residues. The germline V and J ends were trimmed by 4 bases and 3 bases, with 18 bases remaining between them. CDR3 bases: TGCAGCGTTGGGGAATATAGTGACAGAAAAGAGACCCAGTACTTC. Its protein product is CSVGEYSDRKETQYF.

On this clonotype itself: This likely comes from a read error, as the CDR3 has no conserved phenylalanine or tryptophan at its end. The rearrangement links TRBV7-6 to TRBJ2-5; tentatively, D is TRBD1 (6 bases). The CDR3 contains 13 residues. Per germline, CDR1 SGHVS and CDR2 FNYEAQ. The CDR3 here is CACRGGSQETQYY. DNA for the CDR3: TGTGCCTGCAGAGGGGGATCCCAAGAGACCCAGTACTAC.

This clonotype was counted at least ten times. CDR3 bases: TGTGCCACCGGGGCTGGCTACGAGCAGTACTTC. Its protein is CATGAGYEQYF. The genes are TRBV6-6 and TRBJ2-7, with D perhaps assigned TRBD1 or TRBD2 (5 bases each). V was trimmed by 10 bases and J by 3 bases, leaving 10 bases between them. The CDR3 runs to 11 residues. In germline, CDR1 is MNHNY, CDR2 SVGAGI (reference sequence).

Comments on this clonotype: At one end the junction does not follow the germline gene, possibly because of a read error. The chain recombines TRBV18 with TRBJ2-5; perhaps TRBD1 as D (6 bases). Germline V gives CDR1 KGHSH, CDR2 LQKENI. The CDR3 loop spans 13 amino acids. The CDR3 sequence: CASSPGQQEPQYF. CDR3 bases: TGTGCCAGCTCACCAGGACAGCAAGAGCCCCAGTACTTC.

With regard to this clonotype: A much more abundant neighbour one base away suggests this may be a read error. This rearrangement joins TRBV11-2 to TRBJ2-3; the D is unclear. This CDR3 has 15 residues. V was cut by 1 base and J by 4 bases, with 12 bases left in between. The germline V gene encodes CDR1 SGHAT and CDR2 FQNNGV. CDR3 residues: CASSLAPGIADTQYF. CDR3 DNA sequence: TGTGCCAGCAGCTTAGCCCCGGGTATAGCAGATACGCAGTATTTT.

A word on this clonotype: This clone may be a read error of a much larger clone one base away. This chain joins TRBV4-3 and TRBJ2-7; 8 bases line up with TRBD1. This CDR3 region has 14 residues. Germline CDR1 reads LGHNA; CDR2 reads YSLEER. Losses at the gene ends were 1 base for V and 6 bases for J; bases not matched to a gene: 5. The CDR3 loop reads CASSQGAGGCEQYF. DNA for the CDR3: TGCGCCAGCAGCCAAGGTGCAGGGGGCTGCGAGCAGTACTTC.

There are many counts of this clonotype. The CDR3 loop is CASSLVGGPDEQYF. The DNA for the CDR3 is TGTGCCAGCAGCTTGGTTGGGGGGCCGGACGAGCAGTACTTC. The chain joins TRBV5-4 to TRBJ2-7; D possibly uses TRBD1 or TRBD2 (6 bases each). Trimming removed 0 bases from V and 5 bases from J, with 12 bases in between. Germline CDR1 is SGHNT and CDR2 is YYREEE (reference sequence). This CDR3 region has 14 residues.

The chain is built from TRBV6-5 and TRBJ2-2, with 8 bases aligning to TRBD2. The CDR3 spans 15 residues. V lost 0 bases, J lost 3 bases, and 0 bases stayed unmatched. Germline V lookup: CDR1 MNHEY, CDR2 SVGAGI. The CDR3 coding sequence is TGTGCCAGCAGTTACTCAGCGGGGGACACCGGGGAGCTGTTTTTT. Translation: CASSYSAGDTGELFF.

This clonotype has ten or more counts. This chain uses TRBV7-2 with TRBJ2-7, with 9 bases lining up with TRBD2. CDR3 size: 16 residues. V lost 3 bases, J lost 2 bases, and 8 bases stayed unmatched. The germline CDR1 and CDR2 sequences are SGHTA and FQGNSA. As DNA, the CDR3 is TGTGCCAGCAGCTTGTCGACTAGCGGCCCAACCTACGAGCAGTACTTC. This sequence encodes CASSLSTSGPTYEQYF.

As regards this clonotype: A read error is possible here, since a much larger clone lies one base away. The rearrangement joins TRBV28 to TRBJ2-7, with D possibly matching TRBD2 (5 bases). Germline V gives CDR1 MDHEN, CDR2 SYDVKM. This CDR3 is built from 16 residues. V was clipped by 2 bases and J by 3 bases, with 17 bases between them. The CDR3 DNA follows: TGTGCCAGCAGTTTAGGTCCCGTCCGCAGCGGCTACGAGCAGTACTTC. As protein: CASSLGPVRSGYEQYF.

In regard to this clonotype: The conserved phenylalanine or tryptophan normally closing the CDR3 is absent here, so this likely arose from a read error. This sequence joins TRBV28 and TRBJ1-5; D is ambiguous. Germline CDR1 is MDHEN and CDR2 is SYDVKM. CDR3 length: 13 amino acids. V was cut by 6 bases and J by 3 bases, with 9 bases left in between. CDR3 DNA: TGTGCCAGCAGCCCACCGATCAATCAGCCCCAGCATATT. Encoded protein: CASSPPINQPQHI.